A single sample is the source of the 30 T cell receptor beta chains below, sequenced in a study of shared clonotypes between healthy human individuals. Some clones are missing from TCRdb's copy, which holds only in-frame ones; the method was immunoSEQ multiplex PCR. The top ten clones hold approximately 12% of a sample with about half a million clones, around 77% of them seen once. Input material: PBMCs. These receptors were collected from a woman in her forties in good health. Some clones in this sample may be carry-over from other donors' samples.

This clone was picked up a small number of times. The chain has TRBV11-2 and TRBJ2-7, with D unresolved. V lost 1 base to trimming and J lost 6 bases, with 4 bases between them. This CDR3 is 11 amino acids long. The germline V gene has CDR1 SGHAT and CDR2 FQNNGV. CDR3 coding DNA: TGTGCCAGCAGCTTAGTCTCCGAGCAGTACTTC. Translating gives CASSLVSEQYF.

The rearrangement uses TRBV2 and TRBJ1-4, with a tentative D call TRBD1 (5 bases). This CDR3 has 15 residues. V lost 2 bases to trimming and J lost 8 bases, with 15 bases between them. Per the germline V gene, CDR1 is SNHLY and CDR2 is FYNNEI. The CDR3 DNA sequence: TGTGCCAGCAGTGAATATGGGCAGGGTGGCGAAAAACTGTTTTTT. It is translated as CASSEYGQGGEKLFF.

The V call is TRBV5-1, the J call TRBJ2-7; TRBD1 agrees at 8 bases. Trimming removed 3 bases from V and 1 base from J; junction bases left unmatched: 6. Germline V CDR1 and CDR2: SGHRS, YFSETQ. CDR3 length: 15 amino acids. CDR3 amino acids: CASSWATGESYEQYF. CDR3 nucleotides: TGCGCCAGCAGCTGGGCGACAGGGGAGTCCTACGAGCAGTACTTC. The entire variable domain, with the rest obtained from reference TRBV5-1 and TRBJ2-7, is as follows: KAGVTQTPRYLIKTRGQQVTLSCSPISGHRSVSWYQQTPGQGLQFLFEYFSETQRNKGNFPGRFSGRQFSNSRSEMNVSTLELGDSALYLCASSWATGESYEQYFGPGTRLTVT.

Comment on this clone: This likely stems from a read error, as it lies one base from a far larger clone. The chain combines TRBV9 with TRBJ2-7, with 7 bases aligning to TRBD2. CDR3 length: 16 residues. The germline V gene has CDR1 SGDLS and CDR2 YYNGEE. The CDR3, as DNA: TGTGCCAGCAGCGTAGAACTGGGCGGGAGCTCCTGCGAGCAGTACTTC. This codes for CASSVELGGSSCEQYF.

This chain uses TRBV30 with TRBJ1-3; D is possibly TRBD1 (6 bases). This CDR3 region has 15 residues. Between the trimmed V and J ends, which lost 1 base and 0 bases, there was a span of 10 bases. The germline V gene has CDR1 GTSNPN and CDR2 SVGIG (reference sequence). The CDR3 DNA reads as TGTGCCTGGAGTGCCGCAGGGGTCTCTGGAAACACCATATATTTT. Its protein is CAWSAAGVSGNTIYF.

The V gene is TRBV28, the J gene TRBJ2-7, with 10 bases aligning to TRBD1. V dropped 6 bases and J dropped 2; count of bases not matched to a gene: 7. The CDR3 has 15 amino acids. Germline CDR1 is MDHEN and CDR2 is SYDVKM. In nucleotides, the CDR3 is TGTGCCAGCAGGCCTACCGGGACAGGGGCCTACGAGCAGTACTTC. Translation: CASRPTGTGAYEQYF.

The chain is built from TRBV9 and TRBJ1-2; tentative D call: TRBD1 (5 bases). This CDR3 comprises 16 residues. CDR1 and CDR2 (germline): SGDLS, YYNGEE. Trimming removed 4 bases from V and 0 bases from J, with 16 bases in between. The CDR3 bases are TGTGCCAGCAGCCCATCCGGGACGCACACTAACTATGGCTACACCTTC. Translated: CASSPSGTHTNYGYTF.

The V gene is TRBV5-4, the J gene TRBJ2-5; perhaps TRBD2 as D (6 bases). Trimming stripped 4 bases from V and 6 bases from J, with 28 bases between. Per the germline V gene, CDR1 is SGHNT and CDR2 is YYREEE (reference sequence). This CDR3 region has 18 residues. CDR3 DNA sequence: TGTGCCAGCAGCCCACCTGGAGGCGGGACCTCTGGGACTCAGACCCAGTACTTC. It specifies CASSPPGGGTSGTQTQYF.

On this clone itself: This sequence is one base from a far larger clone and is likely a read error. No DNA is shown, since the ends of the CDR3 on it are uncertain; the CDR3 is the one TCRdb lists. The chain employs TRBV28 and TRBJ1-2. Germline V CDR1 and CDR2: MDHEN, SYDVKM. Termini included, the CDR3 measures 12 amino acids. CDR3 in amino acids: CASGNSVGEGTF.

The J gene is TRBJ1-1, the V gene TRBV7-3; 11 bases match TRBD1. The germline CDR1 and CDR2 sequences are SGHTA and FQGTGA. Unmatched junction bases numbered 11, after V lost 5 bases and J lost 0 bases. The CDR3 has 18 amino acids. Here the CDR3 DNA reads TGTGCCAGCAGCGTAGCTGGACAGGGGGCCGTTCTGAACACTGAAGCTTTCTTT. It is translated as CASSVAGQGAVLNTEAFF.

This chain connects TRBV10-1 to TRBJ2-1; 10 nucleotides align to TRBD2. The CDR3 contains 15 residues. Germline V CDR1 and CDR2: WNHNN, SYGVQD (reference sequence). V shed 3 bases, J shed 6 bases, and the junction held 5 bases outside the gene matches. CDR3 protein: CASSDGLAAPNEQFF. CDR3 nucleotide sequence: TGCGCCAGCAGTGATGGACTAGCGGCACCCAATGAGCAGTTCTTC.

The chain couples TRBV19 to TRBJ2-3; D may be TRBD1 (6 bases). CDR3 size: 17 residues. The germline V gene encodes CDR1 LNHDA and CDR2 SQIVND (reference sequence). Trimming stripped 0 bases from V and 0 bases from J, with 13 bases between. CDR3 nucleotides: TGTGCCAGTAGTATAGACCGGGACACCTCTAGCACAGATACGCAGTATTTT. Translating gives CASSIDRDTSSTDTQYF.

The CDR3 DNA reads TGCGCCAGCAGTGAGTACTCCGACGGAGGGGTTCCGTACTTC. Translated, it gives CASSEYSDGGVPYF. The chain recombines TRBV10-2 with TRBJ2-7; TRBD2 is a possible D gene (6 bases). In germline, CDR1 is WSHSY, CDR2 SAAADI. Deletions cut 1 base from V and 12 bases from J, with 19 bases between. This CDR3 has 14 residues.

Many counts were recorded for this clone. Other DNA sequences within the sample encode an identical CDR3. This chain joins TRBV5-1 and TRBJ2-5; 7 positions match TRBD1. The assigned J gene may be wrong: the sequence end matches TRBJ2-7 better. The CDR3 consists of 19 residues. CDR1 is SGHRS, CDR2 YFSETQ, per germline. CDR3 in amino acids: CASSLSRDRPSLASYEQYF. For the CDR3, the DNA is TGCGCCAGCAGCTTGTCCCGGGACAGACCATCCTTGGCCTCCTACGAGCAGTACTTC.

The table lists this clone with a few counts. The J gene is TRBJ2-3, the V gene TRBV7-2, with TRBD2 as a possible D gene (5 bases). The CDR3 runs 16 residues. Trimming cost V 3 bases and J 0 bases, with 13 bases left between them. CDR1 is SGHTA and CDR2 is FQGNSA in the germline V gene. The CDR3: CASSFRRAASTDTQYF. CDR3 bases: TGTGCCAGCAGCTTTAGGCGGGCCGCTAGCACAGATACGCAGTATTTT.

This rearrangement joins TRBV9 to TRBJ2-2, with 12 bases lining up with TRBD2. This CDR3 is built from 17 residues. Unmatched junction bases numbered 8, after V lost 4 bases and J lost 4 bases. Germline CDR1 is SGDLS and CDR2 is YYNGEE. In nucleotides, the CDR3 is TGTGCCAGCAGCAGAGGACTAGCGGGAATTAGCACCGGGGAGCTGTTTTTT. This gives the protein CASSRGLAGISTGELFF.

The chain combines TRBV9 with TRBJ2-3, with D perhaps matching TRBD2 (6 bases). In germline, CDR1 is SGDLS, CDR2 YYNGEE. V dropped 2 bases and J dropped 4 bases, with 14 bases sitting between them. This CDR3 has 15 residues. The CDR3 nucleotides are TGTGCCAGCAGCGTTTCGGGAGTTAACGCAGATACGCAGTATTTT. Translation gives CASSVSGVNADTQYF.

The chain has TRBV28 and TRBJ2-5; TRBD2 matches at 7 bases. The CDR3 length is 19 residues. In germline, CDR1 is MDHEN, CDR2 SYDVKM. With V trimmed by 2 bases and J by 3 bases, 18 bases remained unmatched. CDR3 residues: CASSLGIWREGKGKETQYF. The CDR3 region has the DNA TGTGCCAGCAGTTTAGGGATCTGGAGGGAGGGGAAGGGGAAAGAGACCCAGTACTTC.

The sample holds many counts of this clone. CDR3 region: CASSPGEVDEQYF. The CDR3 coding sequence is TGTGCCAGCAGCCCAGGAGAGGTCGACGAGCAGTACTTC. The gene calls are TRBV6-6 and TRBJ2-7; D is unclear. The CDR3 loop spans 13 amino acids. The V end was cut by 6 bases, the J end by 5 bases, with 14 bases between. Germline V gene data show CDR1 as MNHNY and CDR2 as SVGAGI (reference sequence).

The chain carries TRBV11-2 and TRBJ2-5, with D unresolved. The J call may not be correct, given that the DNA end is closer to TRBJ2-7. The V gene's germline CDR1 is SGHAT and CDR2 FQNNGV. The CDR3 covers 13 residues. CDR3 protein: CASSLVSTYEQYF. CDR3 DNA sequence: TGTGCCAGCAGCTTAGTCAGTACCTACGAGCAGTACTTC.

For this clone: This likely stems from a read error, as it lies one base from a far larger clone. The genes are TRBV7-9 and TRBJ2-1; 7 nucleotides line up with TRBD2. Per the germline V gene, CDR1 is SEHNR and CDR2 is FQNEAQ (reference sequence). The CDR3 sequence is 13 residues long. The CDR3 region has the DNA TGTGCCAGCGGCCCCCCGCTGATCACACGGGGGGTCTTC. It translates to CASGPPLITRGVF.

Remarks on this clone: A much larger clone lies a single base off, so this may be a read error. In DNA form, the CDR3 reads TGCGCCAGCAGGAAGGCGGCGACCGGCACTGAAGCTTTCTTT. Translation: CASRKAATGTEAFF. V and J are TRBV5-1 and TRBJ1-1, with D hard to call. The CDR3 runs to 14 residues. The V gene lost 5 bases and the J gene lost 4 bases, with 15 bases spanning the gap. Germline assignment: CDR1 SGHRS and CDR2 YFSETQ.

The chain carries TRBV5-1 and TRBJ2-3; 9 bases agree with TRBD1. In germline, CDR1 is SGHRS, CDR2 YFSETQ. CDR3 size: 16 residues. Unmatched junction bases numbered 4, after V lost 0 bases and J lost 2 bases. The CDR3 DNA is TGCGCCAGCAGCTTGGGGGACAGGGAATTCACAGATACGCAGTATTTT. Protein sequence: CASSLGDREFTDTQYF.

The gene calls are TRBV7-9 and TRBJ1-2, with 8 bases fitting TRBD1. Germline V gene lookup returns CDR1 SEHNR and CDR2 FQNEAQ (reference sequence). The junction had 17 bases not matched to a gene; V was cut back by 5 bases and J by 0 bases. This CDR3 has 19 residues. DNA of the CDR3: TGTGCCAGCAGCCCCTCGTGGGGGGCTCAGGGGGCAACTAACTATGGCTACACCTTC. Amino acid sequence: CASSPSWGAQGATNYGYTF.

The rearrangement links TRBV7-9 to TRBJ2-1, with a tentative D call TRBD2 (6 bases). CDR3 length: 16 amino acids. Germline V gene data show CDR1 as SEHNR and CDR2 as FQNEAQ (reference sequence). Trimming took off 2 bases at V and 4 bases at J, with 15 bases between the two ends. CDR3 sequence reads: CASSLYGTGAYNEQFF. The CDR3 nucleotides are TGTGCCAGCAGCTTATACGGGACGGGAGCTTACAATGAGCAGTTCTTC.

The chain is built from TRBV9 and TRBJ1-1, with TRBD1 as a possible D gene (6 bases). V lost 0 bases and J 5 bases, leaving 14 bases between the germline ends. The germline V gene encodes CDR1 SGDLS and CDR2 YYNGEE. The CDR3 sequence is 15 residues long. This CDR3 is CASSVGSGAGTEAFF. DNA of the CDR3: TGTGCCAGCAGCGTAGGGTCAGGGGCTGGGACTGAAGCTTTCTTT.

This clone has only one observation. The chain recombines TRBV6-6 with TRBJ1-1; D unclear. This CDR3 is built from 11 residues. Germline CDR1 and CDR2: MNHNY and SVGAGI (reference sequence). Trimming stripped 4 bases from V and 3 bases from J, with 3 bases between. The CDR3: CASSSYTEAFF. The CDR3 DNA sequence: TGTGCCAGCAGTTCGTACACTGAAGCTTTCTTT.

Note on this clone: A read error is likely here: a far larger clone is one base away. Other DNA sequences within the sample encode an identical CDR3. The CDR3 sequence is CASSLVGSETQYF. The CDR3, as DNA: TGCGCCAGCAGCTTAGTTGGTTCGGAGACCCAGTACTTC. This sequence joins TRBV7-2 and TRBJ2-5; D gene ambiguous. CDR1 and CDR2 from the germline V gene are SGHTA and FQGNSA. This CDR3 contains 13 residues.

The chain is built from TRBV5-1 and TRBJ2-2, with 7 bases lining up with TRBD1. The CDR3 length is 15 residues. Germline V gives CDR1 SGHRS, CDR2 YFSETQ. V shed 4 bases, J shed 6 bases, and the junction held 9 bases outside the gene matches. CDR3 DNA sequence: TGCGCCAGCAGCCCCCGACAGGGCCCCCCCGGGGAGCTGTTTTTT. It encodes CASSPRQGPPGELFF.

The chain links TRBV7-2 to TRBJ2-2; D ambiguous. This CDR3 is 16 amino acids long. V was trimmed by 2 bases and J by 0 bases, leaving 10 bases between them. The germline V gene has CDR1 SGHTA and CDR2 FQGNSA. The CDR3 reads CASSLFSRANTGELFF. In DNA, the CDR3 is TGTGCCAGCAGCTTATTTTCTCGGGCGAACACCGGGGAGCTGTTTTTT.